These T cell receptor beta chains were read from a single sample in a study of molecular identifiers for immune sequencing clone quantification. TCRdb re-called the PCR reads through MiXCR, storing one row per CDR3 protein. The sample has about 510,000 distinct CDR3 sequences, around 21% seen once. Sample: naive CD8+ T cells from blood, with Jurkat cell RNA spiked in. These receptors all stem from a human donor in good health. Some libraries in this study had Jurkat cell RNA spiked in. Both conserved end residues are part of each CDR3.

j_call | v_call | cdr3_aa
TRBJ2-7 | TRBV5-5 | CASSLGTGAVYEQYF
TRBJ2-6 | TRBV7-9 | CASSLQGTGANVLTF
TRBJ2-3 | TRBV11-3 | CASSARTSGSTDTQYF
TRBJ2-7 | TRBV6-2/TRBV6-3 | CACSYGDTYEQYF
TRBJ2-7 | TRBV4-3 | CASSQDVGGSSYKQYF
TRBJ2-2 | TRBV9 | CASSVGATRETNTGELFF
TRBJ2-3 | TRBV11-2 | CASQLAGGSTDTQYF
TRBJ1-5 | TRBV5-1 | CASSLKPQHF
TRBJ2-7 | TRBV29-1 | CSVAPSGSSYEQYF
TRBJ2-7 | TRBV10-3 | CATLGPQTNEQYF
TRBJ1-5 | TRBV28 | CASTVRGYGNQPQHF
TRBJ2-7 | TRBV24-1 | CATSDNRGGSPSYEQYF
TRBJ2-3 | TRBV19 | CASSTTGTDTDTQYF
TRBJ2-7 | TRBV4-3 | CASSQDLTGQGLEQHF
TRBJ2-2 | TRBV9 | CASSASGGLAGELFF
TRBJ1-5 | TRBV30 | CAWSQGTFNFQPQHF
TRBJ1-6 | TRBV6-5 | CASSSGTDNSPLHF
TRBJ1-1 | TRBV7-9 | CCSGARTEAFF
TRBJ2-7 | TRBV27 | CASSLQGPGSSYEQYF
TRBJ2-7 | TRBV6-5 | CASSSRTGPEEQYF
TRBJ2-7 | TRBV5-6 | CASSEGLGEQYF
TRBJ2-6 | TRBV25-1 | CATRDTSGANVLTF
TRBJ2-1 | TRBV12-3/TRBV12-4 | CASSLIAGGVGEQFF
TRBJ2-7 | TRBV3-1 | CASSWDLEGDEQYF
TRBJ2-7 | TRBV4-3 | CASSQSRDPFYEQYF
TRBJ1-1 | TRBV27 | CASSHRTGYEAFF
TRBJ1-1 | TRBV18 | CASSEKRDREAFF
TRBJ2-1 | TRBV2 | CASRGQGIHNEQFF
TRBJ1-1 | TRBV27 | CASTPQGLAEAFF
TRBJ2-7 | TRBV7-9 | CASTAGQGAQPEQYF
TRBJ2-7 | TRBV20-1 | CSARGRLYYEQYF
TRBJ2-7 | TRBV27 | CASSFVGSYEQYF
TRBJ1-1 | TRBV5-4 | CASSLAGQGAKTEAFF
TRBJ2-3 | TRBV4-3 | CASSQDPLAGIADTQYF
TRBJ2-5 | TRBV15 | CATTKDTSHAINQETQYF
TRBJ1-4 | TRBV30 | CAWSTIRTNEKLFF
TRBJ1-6 | TRBV2 | CARRDLGENSPLHF
TRBJ1-5 | TRBV7-9 | CASSRSRDNQPQHF
TRBJ1-5 | TRBV6-1 | CASSAHLGYSNQPQHF
TRBJ2-5 | TRBV4-3 | CASSQRLAYQETQYF
TRBJ1-1 | TRBV7-3 | CASSESGYPGATEAFF
TRBJ2-1 | TRBV7-9 | CASSATWDEQFF
TRBJ2-7 | TRBV28 | CASSPTGTTASHEQYF